What follows are 7 T cell receptor beta chains derived from one specimen sequenced in a study of shared clonotypes between healthy human individuals. TCRdb's copy holds only in-frame clones and misses some; the assay was immunoSEQ multiplex PCR. Here the sample spans 2 million to 3 million clones, roughly 93% being singletons. Sequencing input: naive CD4+ T cells from PBMCs. Described subset: CD45RA+ positively selected. Receptor source: a man between 18 and 35 years old in good health. Some clones in this sample may be carry-over from other donors' samples.

J is TRBJ1-1 and V is TRBV7-9; tentative D call: TRBD1 (6 bases). Between the trimmed V and J ends, which lost 2 bases and 6 bases, there was a span of 19 bases. The CDR3 runs 16 residues. CDR1 SEHNR and CDR2 FQNEAQ come from the germline V gene (reference sequence). The CDR3, as DNA: TGTGCCAGCAGCTTATCTTTGGCAGGGGCTGAGCCTGAAGCTTTCTTT. Translated, it gives CASSLSLAGAEPEAFF.

The chain joins TRBV2 to TRBJ2-1; TRBD2 aligns across 9 bases. Germline CDR1 SNHLY, CDR2 FYNNEI. Losses at the gene ends were 8 bases for V and 2 bases for J; bases not matched to a gene: 7. This CDR3 contains 15 residues. The CDR3 is CASGRVAGAYNEQFF. DNA for the CDR3: TGTGCCAGCGGGAGGGTAGCGGGAGCCTACAATGAGCAGTTCTTC.

The V and J genes are TRBV5-1 and TRBJ1-4, with 11 positions matching TRBD1. Trimming took 4 bases from V and 1 from J; bases not matched to a gene: 6. CDR3 length equals 17 residues. Per germline, CDR1 SGHRS and CDR2 YFSETQ. Here the CDR3 DNA reads TGCGCCAGCAGCCCAGGGGGGACAGGGGGAACTAATGAAAAACTGTTTTTT. This encodes CASSPGGTGGTNEKLFF. Supplemented by reference TRBV5-1 and TRBJ1-4, the full variable domain reads KAGVTQTPRYLIKTRGQQVTLSCSPISGHRSVSWYQQTPGQGLQFLFEYFSETQRNKGNFPGRFSGRQFSNSRSEMNVSTLELGDSALYLCASSPGGTGGTNEKLFFGSGTQLSVL.

The chain is built from TRBV5-4 and TRBJ2-7; TRBD2 aligns across 10 bases. In germline, CDR1 is SGHNT, CDR2 YYREEE (reference sequence). CDR3 length equals 14 residues. The V gene end was trimmed by 3 bases and the J gene end by 6 bases; junction bases not matched to a gene: 6. The CDR3 sequence is CASSSGLALREQYF. The CDR3 DNA is TGTGCCAGCAGCTCGGGACTAGCGCTTCGCGAGCAGTACTTC.

The table lists this clone with a few counts. The chain links TRBV2 to TRBJ1-1; D gene ambiguous. Germline CDR1 is SNHLY and CDR2 is FYNNEI. The CDR3 runs to 14 residues. Trimming left V 1 base short and J 7 bases short, with 13 bases between. In DNA, the CDR3 is TGTGCCAGCAGTGAAGTCCCAGGCCCTTTTGAAGCTTTCTTT. Its translation is CASSEVPGPFEAFF.

The V gene is TRBV19, the J gene TRBJ2-3, with D possibly being TRBD1 (6 bases). The length of the CDR3 is 16 residues. The V gene lost 5 bases and the J gene lost 3 bases, with 18 bases spanning the gap. Germline V gene lookup returns CDR1 LNHDA and CDR2 SQIVND (reference sequence). The CDR3 coding sequence is TGTGCCAGTAGTCAAACAGGAAGGGGGTCAACAGATACGCAGTATTTT. Translating gives CASSQTGRGSTDTQYF.

The chain has TRBV6-1 and TRBJ1-1, with D possibly matching TRBD1 (6 bases). CDR1 MNHNS and CDR2 SASEGT come from the germline V gene. The CDR3 runs 14 residues. V lost 5 bases to trimming and J lost 6 bases, with 16 bases between them. The CDR3 spells CASSLRSGVAEAFF. CDR3 bases: TGTGCCAGCAGTTTAAGGTCAGGGGTGGCTGAAGCTTTCTTT.